This T cell receptor beta chain was recovered during a study of early T cells in non-severe SARS-CoV-2 infection. Overall study context: Sequencing input comprised bulk RNA from unsorted whole blood; chain pairing was not available.

The CDR3 length is 15 residues. Trimming cost V 5 bases and J 6 bases; bases outside gene matches: 10. With respect to this clonotype: Its antigen remains unidentified.

Study conclusions and caveats: Missing private and CD4 specificities, VDJdb matching favored anti-spike CD8 responses.

Unique molecular identifiers were affixed to single, distinct cDNA molecules. TCRdb recomputed calls from the 5' RACE reads with MiXCR, one row per CDR3 protein. The sample lists roughly 93,000 distinct CDR3 sequences, roughly 14% seen once, with 0.58% in the top ten. Sequencing was carried out using whole blood. The chain couples TRBV12-3 or TRBV12-4 to TRBJ1-5, with TRBD1 identical over 7 bases. The sequence came from an adult who was a healthcare worker with PCR-confirmed SARS-CoV-2 infection or an uninfected control (not recorded which). CDR3 sequence: CASSPTGSLSQPQHF. As DNA, the CDR3 is TGTGCCAGCAGTCCGACAGGGAGCTTGAGTCAGCCCCAGCATTTT.